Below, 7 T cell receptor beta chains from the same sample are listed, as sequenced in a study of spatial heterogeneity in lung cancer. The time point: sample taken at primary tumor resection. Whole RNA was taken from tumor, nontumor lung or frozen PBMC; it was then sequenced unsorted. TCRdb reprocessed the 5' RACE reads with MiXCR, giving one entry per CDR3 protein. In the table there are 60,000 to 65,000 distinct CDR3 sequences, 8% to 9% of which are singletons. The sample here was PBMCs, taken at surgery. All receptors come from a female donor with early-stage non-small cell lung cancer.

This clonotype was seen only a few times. For the CDR3, the DNA is TGTGCCAGCAGTTTGGGAGGGTTGCAAGAGACCCAGTACTTC. Its translation: CASSLGGLQETQYF. The rearrangement joins TRBV12-3 or TRBV12-4 to TRBJ2-5; 7 positions agree with TRBD2. The CDR3 sequence is 14 residues long. V lost 3 bases and J lost 2; bases outside the gene matches: 3.

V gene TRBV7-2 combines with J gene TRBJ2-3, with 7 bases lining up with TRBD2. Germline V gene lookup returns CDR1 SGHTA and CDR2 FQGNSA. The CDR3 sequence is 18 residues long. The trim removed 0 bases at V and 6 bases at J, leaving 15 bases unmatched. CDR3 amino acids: CASSLAPAGSAVADTQYF. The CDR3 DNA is TGTGCCAGCAGCTTAGCGCCAGCGGGGTCTGCGGTAGCGGATACGCAGTATTTT.

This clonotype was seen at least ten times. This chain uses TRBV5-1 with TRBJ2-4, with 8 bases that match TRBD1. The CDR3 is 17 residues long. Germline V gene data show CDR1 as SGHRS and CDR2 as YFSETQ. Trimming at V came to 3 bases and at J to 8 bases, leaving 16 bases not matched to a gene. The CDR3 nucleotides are TGCGCCAGCAGCTCTACGGCCCACGGACAGGGTGGGGACATTCAGTACTTC. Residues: CASSSTAHGQGGDIQYF.

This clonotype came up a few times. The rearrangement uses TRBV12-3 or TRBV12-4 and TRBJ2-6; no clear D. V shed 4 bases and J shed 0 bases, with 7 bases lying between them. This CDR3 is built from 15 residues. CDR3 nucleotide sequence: TGTGCCAGCAGTTCTCGGTCCTCTGGGGCCAACGTCCTGACTTTC. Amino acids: CASSSRSSGANVLTF.

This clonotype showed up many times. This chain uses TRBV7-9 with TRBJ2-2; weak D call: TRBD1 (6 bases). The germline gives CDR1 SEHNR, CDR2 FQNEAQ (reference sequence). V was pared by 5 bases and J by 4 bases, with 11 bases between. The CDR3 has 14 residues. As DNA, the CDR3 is TGTGCCAGCAGCGCAGGGGTGGGCACCGGGGAGCTGTTTTTT. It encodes CASSAGVGTGELFF. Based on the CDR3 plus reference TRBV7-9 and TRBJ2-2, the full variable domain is DTGVSQNPRHKITKRGQNVTFRCDPISEHNRLYWYRQTLGQGPEFLTYFQNEAQLEKSRLLSDRFSAERPKGSFSTLEIQRTEQGDSAMYLCASSAGVGTGELFFGEGSRLTVL.

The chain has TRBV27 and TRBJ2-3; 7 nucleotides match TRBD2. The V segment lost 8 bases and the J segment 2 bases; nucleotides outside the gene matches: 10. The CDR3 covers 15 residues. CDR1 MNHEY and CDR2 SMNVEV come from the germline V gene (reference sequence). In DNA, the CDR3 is TGTGCCAGCCGCCCTCTAGCGGAGGTCACAGATACGCAGTATTTT. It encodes CASRPLAEVTDTQYF.

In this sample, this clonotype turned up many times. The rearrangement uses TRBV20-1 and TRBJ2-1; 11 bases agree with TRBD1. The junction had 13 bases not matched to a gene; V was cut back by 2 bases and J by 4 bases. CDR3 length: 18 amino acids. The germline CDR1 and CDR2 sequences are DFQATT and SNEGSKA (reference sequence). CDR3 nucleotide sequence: TGCAGTGCTAGATCCCGGGACAGGGGGTTATCCTTTTACAATGAGCAGTTCTTC. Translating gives CSARSRDRGLSFYNEQFF.